Each of the 22 T cell receptor beta chains below was sequenced from the same sample in a study of response to subunit inactivated influenza vaccine. TCRdb reprocessed the RT-PCR reads via MiXCR and lists one record per CDR3 protein. The sample consists of 550,000 to 600,000 distinct CDR3 sequences, roughly 12% of them appearing once. Sequencing used PBMCs from blood, obtained on the day of vaccination. Every receptor here comes from a man aged 45-65 years who received an inactivated influenza vaccine.

The table lists this clonotype with a few counts. This chain connects TRBV6-5 to TRBJ2-2, with 8 bases fitting TRBD2. This CDR3 has 15 amino acids. J lost 2 bases, V lost 2 bases, and 1 base had no gene match. Germline assignment: CDR1 MNHEY and CDR2 SVGAGI. The CDR3 protein is CASSYSGSNTGELFF. For the CDR3, the DNA is TGTGCCAGCAGTTACAGCGGGAGTAACACCGGGGAGCTGTTTTTT.

This clonotype showed up just a few times. The chain has TRBV7-2 and TRBJ2-5; D is possibly TRBD2 (6 bases). Looked up from germline, CDR1 is SGHTA and CDR2 is FQGNSA. The CDR3 is 14 residues long. V gave up 5 bases and J gave up 3 bases, with 13 bases separating them. CDR3 sequence (DNA): TGTGCCAGCAGCCCGCGGGGACCAAAAGAGACCCAGTACTTC. Translating gives CASSPRGPKETQYF.

This clonotype turned up a few times. The chain recombines TRBV21-1 with TRBJ2-6; the D segment call TRBD1 is taken from the table without a DNA check. TRBV21-1 is a listed pseudogene. The CDR3 sequence is 15 residues long. CDR3 DNA: TGTGCCAGCAGGAGGGGTTCCTCTGGGGCCAACGTCCTGACTTTC. Translated: CASRRGSSGANVLTF.

The chain recombines TRBV5-1 with TRBJ2-3, with D possibly TRBD2 on 6 matching bases. Germline assignment: CDR1 SGHRS and CDR2 YFSETQ. This CDR3 comprises 15 residues. V lost 2 bases and J lost 5, with 15 bases in between. CDR3 in DNA: TGCGCCAGCAGCTTTCAGGGCGGGGCCCAAGATACGCAGTATTTT. Protein sequence: CASSFQGGAQDTQYF.

This clonotype appeared a few times. The chain has TRBV6-2 or TRBV6-3 and TRBJ2-3; TRBD2 agrees at 8 bases. J lost 0 bases, V lost 2 bases, and 16 bases had no gene match. The length of the CDR3 is 20 residues. CDR1 is MNHEY, CDR2 SVGEGT, per germline. The CDR3 reads CASSYTTPTELAVSTDTQYF. The CDR3 DNA is TGTGCCAGCAGTTACACGACCCCAACTGAACTAGCGGTTAGCACAGATACGCAGTATTTT.

This clonotype was seen at least ten times. The V gene is TRBV7-2, the J gene TRBJ1-4; D might be TRBD1 (5 bases). Trimming left V 5 bases short and J 7 bases short, with 14 bases between. Germline CDR1 reads SGHTA; CDR2 reads FQGNSA. The CDR3 runs to 14 residues. The CDR3 loop is CASSRDSTFEKLFF. The DNA of the CDR3 is TGTGCCAGCAGCCGAGACAGTACCTTTGAAAAACTGTTTTTT.

This chain links TRBV4-2 with TRBJ2-2, with D possibly being TRBD2 (6 bases). CDR3 size: 15 residues. Trimming pared 3 bases from V and 0 bases from J, leaving 8 bases between. The germline V gene has CDR1 LGHNA and CDR2 YNFKEQ. This chain's CDR3 is CASSQRDANTGELFF. CDR3 DNA: TGTGCCAGCAGCCAGCGGGATGCGAACACCGGGGAGCTGTTTTTT.

The chain uses TRBV19 and TRBJ2-7; the D is unclear. CDR1 and CDR2 (germline): LNHDA, SQIVND (reference sequence). V lost 3 bases, J lost 2 bases, and 14 bases lay in between. The CDR3 spans 15 residues. The CDR3 DNA is TGTGCCAGTAGTATCGGTGGCAGGATCACCTACGAGCAGTACTTC. Translation: CASSIGGRITYEQYF. The whole variable domain, remainder taken from reference TRBV19 and TRBJ2-7, is DGGITQSPKYLFRKEGQNVTLSCEQNLNHDAMYWYRQDPGQGLRLIYYSQIVNDFQKGDIAEGYSVSREKKESFPLTVTSAQKNPTAFYLCASSIGGRITYEQYFGPGTRLTVT.

The table lists this clonotype with many counts. The J gene is TRBJ2-1, the V gene TRBV5-1, with 9 bases aligning to TRBD2. The trim removed 0 bases at V and 7 bases at J, leaving 8 bases unmatched. This CDR3 region has 16 residues. Germline V gene sequence: CDR1 SGHRS, CDR2 YFSETQ. CDR3 loop: CASSLGGGRATNEQFF. The CDR3 DNA sequence: TGCGCCAGCAGCTTGGGAGGCGGGAGGGCAACAAATGAGCAGTTCTTC. Combining the CDR3 with reference TRBV5-1 and TRBJ2-1 gives the whole variable domain KAGVTQTPRYLIKTRGQQVTLSCSPISGHRSVSWYQQTPGQGLQFLFEYFSETQRNKGNFPGRFSGRQFSNSRSEMNVSTLELGDSALYLCASSLGGGRATNEQFFGPGTRLTVL.

This clonotype was observed at least ten times. The chain joins TRBV5-1 to TRBJ2-5; D gene unclear. There are 13 residues in the CDR3. V dropped 0 bases and J dropped 7 bases, with 10 bases sitting between them. The V gene's germline CDR1 is SGHRS and CDR2 YFSETQ. The CDR3 DNA is TGCGCCAGCAGCTTGGACAGCTTGGGGACCCAGTACTTC. Translation gives CASSLDSLGTQYF.

This chain connects TRBV5-6 to TRBJ2-5, with 7 bases lining up with TRBD1. Germline-derived CDR1 and CDR2 are SGHDT and YYEEEE. Trimming cost V 5 bases and J 6 bases; bases outside gene matches: 7. The CDR3 covers 13 residues. CDR3: CASRPTGVKTQYF. The CDR3 DNA reads TGTGCCAGCAGACCTACAGGGGTAAAGACCCAGTACTTC.

In DNA, the CDR3 is TGTGCCAGCAGGACCTTAGCGGGGGGGCTTGTGGTGACCGGGGAGCTGTTTTTT. Its protein product is CASRTLAGGLVVTGELFF. The rearrangement joins TRBV6-1 to TRBJ2-2, with 11 bases fitting TRBD2. The trim removed 6 bases at V and 5 bases at J, leaving 14 bases unmatched. The CDR3 contains 18 residues. CDR1 is MNHNS, CDR2 SASEGT, per germline.

This clonotype was seen a handful of times. The chain employs TRBV2 and TRBJ1-5; maybe TRBD1 (6 bases). Germline V gives CDR1 SNHLY, CDR2 FYNNEI. V lost 5 bases and J lost 2, with 13 bases in between. The CDR3 is made up of 15 amino acids. The CDR3 region is CASSTRQAGNQPQHF. The CDR3 region has the DNA TGTGCCAGCAGTACCCGACAGGCAGGCAATCAGCCCCAGCATTTT. The full variable domain, completed using reference TRBV2 and TRBJ1-5, is EPEVTQTPSHQVTQMGQEVILRCVPISNHLYFYWYRQILGQKVEFLVSFYNNEISEKSEIFDDQFSVERPDGSNFTLKIRSTKLEDSAMYFCASSTRQAGNQPQHFGDGTRLSIL.

This clonotype was observed a few times. DNA of the CDR3: TGTGCCACCAGCAGAGGACTAGCGGGAGGCCCTAGCACAGATACGCAGTATTTT. Amino acid sequence: CATSRGLAGGPSTDTQYF. The J gene is TRBJ2-3, the V gene TRBV15, with 13 bases fitting TRBD2. Germline CDR1 and CDR2: LNHNV and YYDKDF (reference sequence). The CDR3 is 18 residues long. V shed 1 base and J 0 bases; nucleotides not matched to a gene: 4. The variable domain in full, with the rest retrieved from reference TRBV15 and TRBJ2-3, is DAMVIQNPRYQVTQFGKPVTLSCSQTLNHNVMYWYQQKSSQAPKLLFHYYDKDFNNEADTPDNFQSRRPNTSFCFLDIRSPGLGDTAMYLCATSRGLAGGPSTDTQYFGPGTRLTVL.

This clonotype was counted ten times or more. The chain is built from TRBV15 and TRBJ1-4; 7 bases align to TRBD1. This CDR3 contains 15 residues. Germline-derived CDR1 and CDR2 are LNHNV and YYDKDF (reference sequence). The V segment lost 6 bases and the J segment 5 bases; nucleotides outside the gene matches: 9. DNA of the CDR3: TGTGCCACCAGTCTCGACAGGGCCCAAAATGAAAAACTGTTTTTT. Protein sequence: CATSLDRAQNEKLFF.

This clonotype has at least ten counts. The chain has TRBV12-3 or TRBV12-4 and TRBJ2-2; the match to TRBD2 covers 8 bases. With V trimmed by 5 bases and J by 0 bases, 17 bases remained unmatched. This CDR3 comprises 20 residues. The chain's CDR3 is CASSLLAVREGLPNTGELFF. For the CDR3, the DNA is TGTGCCAGCAGTCTCTTAGCGGTCCGGGAGGGGCTTCCGAACACCGGGGAGCTGTTTTTT.

This clonotype was detected only a few times. J is TRBJ2-1 and V is TRBV7-9, with TRBD2 matching over 8 bases. The CDR3 loop spans 16 amino acids. CDR1 SEHNR and CDR2 FQNEAQ come from the germline V gene (reference sequence). Unmatched junction bases numbered 13, after V lost 4 bases and J lost 8 bases. CDR3 coding DNA: TGTGCCAGCAGCTCCCAGGGTAGCGGGAAGGTGTATGAGCAGTTCTTC. Translated: CASSSQGSGKVYEQFF.

This clonotype was recorded at least ten times. The J gene is TRBJ2-7, the V gene TRBV5-1, with TRBD1 matching 9 bases. Germline lookup yields CDR1 SGHRS and CDR2 YFSETQ. This CDR3 is 17 amino acids long. The ends lost 0 bases at V and 5 bases at J; junction bases unmatched: 12. CDR3 loop: CASSLAEQGAAIHEQYF. CDR3 nucleotides: TGCGCCAGCAGCTTGGCAGAACAGGGGGCAGCGATCCACGAGCAGTACTTC.

In DNA form, the CDR3 reads TGTGCCAGCAGCTTAAATCCTAGCAATCAGCCCCAGCATTTT. This sequence encodes CASSLNPSNQPQHF. J is TRBJ1-5 and V is TRBV11-2; no firm D call. This CDR3 spans 14 amino acids. From germline, CDR1 is SGHAT and CDR2 FQNNGV. V lost 2 bases and J lost 0, with 5 bases in between. The variable domain in full, with the rest retrieved from reference TRBV11-2 and TRBJ1-5, is EAGVAQSPRYKIIEKRQSVAFWCNPISGHATLYWYQQILGQGPKLLIQFQNNGVVDDSQLPKDRFSAERLKGVDSTLKIQPAKLEDSAVYLCASSLNPSNQPQHFGDGTRLSIL.

This clonotype was picked up many times. The rearrangement links TRBV24-1 to TRBJ2-5; D is possibly TRBD1 or TRBD2 (5 bases each). V was shortened by 9 bases and J by 5 bases, with 15 bases between the two germline ends. Germline assignment: CDR1 KGHDR and CDR2 SFDVKD. The CDR3 runs 13 residues. The CDR3 loop reads CATQASEGETQYF. In DNA form, the CDR3 reads TGTGCCACCCAAGCCTCCGAGGGGGAGACCCAGTACTTC.

The chain recombines TRBV9 with TRBJ2-3; D is uncertain. In germline, CDR1 is SGDLS, CDR2 YYNGEE. CDR3 length equals 15 residues. The V end was cut by 0 bases, the J end by 1 base, with 9 bases between. In DNA form, the CDR3 reads TGTGCCAGCAGCGTAGAGGTTGAACGCACAGATACGCAGTATTTT. Translating gives CASSVEVERTDTQYF.

This clonotype was counted between two and nine times. V and J are TRBV20-1 and TRBJ2-3, with 15 bases fitting TRBD2. The CDR3 runs to 15 residues. Germline CDR1 reads DFQATT; CDR2 reads SNEGSKA (reference sequence). This chain's CDR3 is CSACRTSGRGDTQYF. CDR3 bases: TGCAGCGCCTGCCGGACTAGCGGGAGGGGGGATACGCAGTATTTT.